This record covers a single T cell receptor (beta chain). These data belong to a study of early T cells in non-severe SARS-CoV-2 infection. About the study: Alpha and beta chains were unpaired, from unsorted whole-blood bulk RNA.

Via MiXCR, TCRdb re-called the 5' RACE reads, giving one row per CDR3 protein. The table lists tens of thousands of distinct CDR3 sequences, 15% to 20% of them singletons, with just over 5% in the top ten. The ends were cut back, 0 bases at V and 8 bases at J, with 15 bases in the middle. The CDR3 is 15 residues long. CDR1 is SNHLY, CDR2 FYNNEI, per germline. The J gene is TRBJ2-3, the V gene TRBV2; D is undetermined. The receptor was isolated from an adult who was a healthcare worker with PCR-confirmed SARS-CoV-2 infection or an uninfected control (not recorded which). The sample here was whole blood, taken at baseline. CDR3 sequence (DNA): TGTGCCAGCAGTGAAGCCCCCCCTGGCGGCGGTACGCAGTATTTT. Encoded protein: CASSEAPPGGGTQYF.